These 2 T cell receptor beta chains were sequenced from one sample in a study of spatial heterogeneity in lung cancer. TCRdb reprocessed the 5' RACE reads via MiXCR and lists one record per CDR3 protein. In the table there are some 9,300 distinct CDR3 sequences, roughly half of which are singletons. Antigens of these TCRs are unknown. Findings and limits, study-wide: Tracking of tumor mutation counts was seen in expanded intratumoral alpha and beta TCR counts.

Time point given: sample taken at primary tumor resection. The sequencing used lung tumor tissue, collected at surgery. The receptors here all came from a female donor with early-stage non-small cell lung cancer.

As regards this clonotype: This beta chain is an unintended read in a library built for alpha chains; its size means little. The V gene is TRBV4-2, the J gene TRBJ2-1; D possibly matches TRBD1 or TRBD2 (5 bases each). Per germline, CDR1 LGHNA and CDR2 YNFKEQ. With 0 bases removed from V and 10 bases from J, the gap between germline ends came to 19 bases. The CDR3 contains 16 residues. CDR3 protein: CASSQEGRGDQGEQFF. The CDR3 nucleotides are TGTGCCAGCAGCCAAGAGGGACGGGGCGACCAAGGGGAGCAGTTCTTC.

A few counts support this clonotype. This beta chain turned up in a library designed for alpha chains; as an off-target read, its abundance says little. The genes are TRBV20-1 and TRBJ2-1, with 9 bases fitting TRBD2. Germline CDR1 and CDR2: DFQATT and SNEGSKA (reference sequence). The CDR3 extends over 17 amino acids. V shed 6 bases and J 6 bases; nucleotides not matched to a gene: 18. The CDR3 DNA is TGCAGTGCAACACGTGGTAGCGGGGGTAAAGCTTCCAATGAGCAGTTCTTC. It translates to CSATRGSGGKASNEQFF.